This T cell receptor (beta chain) comes out of a study of blood T cell repertoires in COVID-19. About the research overall: The United States, Italy and Spain were the sources of the acute and convalescent COVID-19 samples. PBMCs, B-cell-depleted T cells, or T cells provided the cDNA or gDNA that made up the material.

Germline loops: CDR1 MNHEY, CDR2 SVGAGI. V dropped 5 bases and J dropped 10 bases, with 17 bases sitting between them. The CDR3 covers 13 residues. Authors' methods: Amplification with reference gene primers provided the estimates of nucleated cell counts. Only in-frame clones appear in the TCRdb table, and some are missing; sequencing was by immunoSEQ multiplex PCR. The D gene and trimming were derived from the DNA, and the V and J assignments and clone size from that table. This repertoire shows a few hundred thousand clones, about 87% found once; its top ten account for 1.5% to 2%. Patients at the Seattle site were enrolled during active infection and followed longitudinally.

This receptor was taken from a woman aged 30 to 39 with COVID-19, enrolled during active disease. This chain uses TRBV6-5 with TRBJ1-1, with D tentatively TRBD1 (6 bases). Material for sequencing was peripheral blood. Written as DNA, the CDR3 is TGTGCCAGCAGTACTCAGGGGCGTTTTGTAGCTTTCTTT. This translates into CASSTQGRFVAFF.